The 27 T cell receptor beta chains below all came from one sample that was sequenced in a study of T cell clones after liver transplantation. Profiling relied on immunoSEQ multiplex PCR, and the TCRdb table lists in-frame clones only, not all of them. The sample carries 80,000 or so clones, about 82% recorded once. Material: CD4+ T cells from blood, obtained approximately 3.5 years after liver transplant. The receptors derive from a human patient who received a liver transplant. Some T cells may arise from the graft donor.

The chain is built from TRBV7-2 and TRBJ2-3, with D hard to call. Germline values: CDR1 SGHTA, CDR2 FQGNSA. V lost 0 bases and J 0 bases, leaving 7 bases between the germline ends. CDR3 length: 15 amino acids. CDR3 amino acids: CASSLALTSTDTQYF. CDR3 nucleotide sequence: TGTGCCAGCAGCTTAGCCCTCACTAGCACAGATACGCAGTATTTT.

The chain employs TRBV19 and TRBJ1-2; D remains unclear. V was cut by 0 bases and J by 5 bases, with 10 bases left in between. This CDR3 has 14 residues. Germline-derived CDR1 and CDR2 are LNHDA and SQIVND (reference sequence). CDR3 in amino acids: CASSIDGRPYGYTF. The CDR3 coding sequence is TGTGCCAGTAGTATAGATGGGAGACCTTATGGCTACACCTTC.

The V call is TRBV28, the J call TRBJ2-7; D perhaps matches TRBD2 (5 bases). The CDR3 covers 13 residues. V shed 6 bases and J shed 0 bases, with 9 bases lying between them. Germline CDR1 reads MDHEN; CDR2 reads SYDVKM. The CDR3 DNA is TGTGCCAGCAGCCGGACTCCCTCCTACGAGCAGTACTTC. Translation gives CASSRTPSYEQYF.

The gene calls are TRBV14 and TRBJ2-3, with D uncertain. V lost 1 base and J 2 bases, leaving 4 bases between the germline ends. Germline-derived CDR1 and CDR2 are SGHDN and FVKESK. This CDR3 contains 13 residues. CDR3 DNA: TGTGCCAGCAGCCAAGGATCCACAGATACGCAGTATTTT. It encodes CASSQGSTDTQYF.

This clone was picked up one time. This rearrangement joins TRBV6-5 to TRBJ1-1; no clear D gene. Germline CDR1 is MNHEY and CDR2 is SVGAGI. The germline V and J ends were trimmed by 5 bases and 0 bases, with 10 bases remaining between them. The CDR3 has 14 amino acids. The chain's CDR3 is CASSAPGLNTEAFF. The CDR3 coding sequence is TGTGCCAGCAGTGCCCCAGGCTTGAACACTGAAGCTTTCTTT.

This clone was seen once. The junction does not match germline at one end; this may be a read error. DNA for the CDR3: TGTGCCAGCAGTGAAGGACAGGCAGGAGGCTACTCGGACTTC. This codes for CASSEGQAGGYSDF. V usage is TRBV2 and J usage is TRBJ2-7; D possibly corresponds to TRBD1 (6 bases). In germline, CDR1 is SNHLY, CDR2 FYNNEI. This CDR3 is built from 14 residues.

The gene calls are TRBV6-1 and TRBJ1-3; 7 bases match TRBD1. The CDR3 has 14 residues. The ends lost 6 bases at V and 1 base at J; junction bases unmatched: 3. Germline V gene lookup returns CDR1 MNHNS and CDR2 SASEGT. CDR3 region: CASRATGSGNTIYF. Here the CDR3 DNA reads TGTGCCAGCAGGGCGACAGGGTCTGGAAACACCATATATTTT.

The V and J genes are TRBV7-9 and TRBJ1-2, with D hard to call. V dropped 5 bases and J dropped 4 bases, with 14 bases sitting between them. Germline-derived CDR1 and CDR2 are SEHNR and FQNEAQ (reference sequence). CDR3 length equals 14 residues. Here the CDR3 DNA reads TGTGCCAGCAGCAGAGGACGGGGTTTCTATGGCTACACCTTC. This encodes CASSRGRGFYGYTF.

This CDR3 reads CASSEGSATTGELFF. DNA for the CDR3: TGTGCCAGCAGTGAAGGGTCTGCAACCACCGGGGAGCTGTTTTTT. This chain links TRBV6-1 with TRBJ2-2; D gene uncertain. Trimming left V 1 base short and J 4 bases short, with 10 bases between. The CDR3 consists of 15 residues. CDR1 is MNHNS and CDR2 is SASEGT in the germline V gene.

V usage is TRBV28 and J usage is TRBJ2-1; TRBD1 matches 9 bases. J was trimmed by 6 bases and V by 3 bases; bases with no gene match: 6. CDR1 is MDHEN and CDR2 is SYDVKM in the germline V gene. The CDR3 loop spans 15 amino acids. CDR3 loop: CASSFFTGGGNEQFF. CDR3 nucleotide sequence: TGTGCCAGCAGTTTTTTTACAGGGGGCGGCAATGAGCAGTTCTTC.

The count of this clone is one. The V gene is TRBV6-6, the J gene TRBJ1-5, with D possibly being TRBD1 (5 bases). The CDR3 has 15 residues. Trimming cost V 5 bases and J 5 bases, with 16 bases left between them. Germline values: CDR1 MNHNY, CDR2 SVGAGI (reference sequence). The CDR3 nucleotides are TGTGCCAGCAGTCTGAGGCGGGGCTCGGATCAGCCCCAGCATTTT. Translating it yields CASSLRRGSDQPQHF.

This sequence joins TRBV28 and TRBJ1-2, with 8 bases fitting TRBD1. V gave up 2 bases and J gave up 7 bases; unmatched junction bases: 3. The CDR3 extends over 13 amino acids. CDR1 MDHEN and CDR2 SYDVKM come from the germline V gene. The CDR3 DNA follows: TGTGCCAGCAGTTTACAGGGGGCAGGTGGCTACACCTTC. Its translation is CASSLQGAGGYTF.

This chain links TRBV29-1 with TRBJ1-5, with 7 bases fitting TRBD1. V gave up 5 bases and J gave up 2 bases; unmatched junction bases: 6. Germline V gene sequence: CDR1 SQVTM, CDR2 ANQGSEA. The CDR3 is 14 residues long. The CDR3 sequence is CSVPTGRRNQPQHF. As DNA, the CDR3 is TGCAGCGTTCCGACAGGGCGACGCAATCAGCCCCAGCATTTT.

The chain joins TRBV13 to TRBJ1-1; D not resolved. Looked up from germline, CDR1 is PRHDT and CDR2 is FYEKMQ (reference sequence). The germline V and J ends were trimmed by 4 bases and 1 base, with 7 bases remaining between them. This CDR3 spans 13 amino acids. The CDR3: CASSSRRNTEAFF. The CDR3 DNA reads TGTGCCAGCAGCTCCCGGAGGAACACTGAAGCTTTCTTT. The variable domain in full, completed from reference TRBV13 and TRBJ1-1, reads AAGVIQSPRHLIKEKRETATLKCYPIPRHDTVYWYQQGPGQDPQFLISFYEKMQSDKGSIPDRFSAQQFSDYHSELNMSSLELGDSALYFCASSSRRNTEAFFGQGTRLTVV.

The chain carries TRBV7-9 and TRBJ1-2; D is perhaps TRBD1 (5 bases). Trimming cost V 1 base and J 2 bases, with 8 bases left between them. The CDR3 totals 14 residues. Germline CDR1 reads SEHNR; CDR2 reads FQNEAQ (reference sequence). The CDR3 loop is CASSLGPGNYGYTF. Here the CDR3 DNA reads TGTGCCAGCAGCTTAGGCCCAGGGAACTATGGCTACACCTTC.

The chain is built from TRBV5-1 and TRBJ2-1; TRBD2 matches 8 bases. The V and J ends lost 4 bases and 7 bases, in that order; junction bases with no gene match: 13. The CDR3 has 16 amino acids. Germline loops: CDR1 SGHRS, CDR2 YFSETQ. The CDR3 DNA follows: TGCGCCAGCAGCATCCGCCGGGTAGCGGGACAAAATGAGCAGTTCTTC. It yields the protein CASSIRRVAGQNEQFF.

J is TRBJ1-2 and V is TRBV2; D ambiguous. Germline lookup yields CDR1 SNHLY and CDR2 FYNNEI. This CDR3 has 13 amino acids. Trimming removed 8 bases from V and 0 bases from J, with 10 bases in between. DNA for the CDR3: TGTGCCAGCGAGGCCTCGACTAACTATGGCTACACCTTC. Protein: CASEASTNYGYTF.

This chain links TRBV28 with TRBJ2-1; 9 bases agree with TRBD2. CDR3 length: 16 residues. V was clipped by 5 bases and J by 7 bases; unmatched bases: 12. Per germline, CDR1 MDHEN and CDR2 SYDVKM. For the CDR3, the DNA is TGTGCCAGCAGTCCGCCGGGACTAGCCGGGAGGAATGAGCAGTTCTTC. As protein: CASSPPGLAGRNEQFF.

This chain uses TRBV28 with TRBJ2-5, with 7 bases aligning to TRBD2. With V trimmed by 3 bases and J by 4 bases, 8 bases remained unmatched. The germline CDR1 and CDR2 sequences are MDHEN and SYDVKM. The CDR3 is 15 residues long. The CDR3 reads CASSFRRELGETQYF. The CDR3 DNA sequence: TGTGCCAGCAGTTTTCGGCGGGAGCTGGGAGAGACCCAGTACTTC.

V is TRBV7-8 and J is TRBJ2-6, with D perhaps given as TRBD1 or TRBD2 (5 bases each). The CDR3 runs to 17 residues. Between the trimmed V and J ends, which lost 5 bases and 0 bases, there was a span of 14 bases. Germline V gives CDR1 SGHVS, CDR2 FQNEAQ. The CDR3 region has the DNA TGTGCCAGCAGCCAACCGGGACGTAGCTCTGGGGCCAACGTCCTGACTTTC. This codes for CASSQPGRSSGANVLTF.

This chain joins TRBV9 and TRBJ1-1; D is uncertain. CDR1 and CDR2 from the germline V gene are SGDLS and YYNGEE. The ends were cut back, 0 bases at V and 1 base at J, with 7 bases in the middle. The CDR3 contains 14 residues. The CDR3 DNA reads TGTGCCAGCAGCGTAGCGGATCCGAACACTGAAGCTTTCTTT. Protein sequence: CASSVADPNTEAFF.

The genes are TRBV5-1 and TRBJ2-6; either TRBD1 or TRBD2 may fit D (5 bases each). This CDR3 has 17 amino acids. Trimming pared 2 bases from V and 0 bases from J, leaving 12 bases between. The germline V gene encodes CDR1 SGHRS and CDR2 YFSETQ. CDR3 coding DNA: TGCGCCAGCAGCTTTAGGGACCCTTTCTCTGGGGCCAACGTCCTGACTTTC. Amino acid sequence: CASSFRDPFSGANVLTF.

V usage is TRBV6-6 and J usage is TRBJ2-1; 16 bases agree with TRBD2. The CDR3 consists of 15 residues. CDR1 and CDR2 (germline): MNHNY, SVGAGI (reference sequence). V was clipped by 2 bases and J by 15 bases; unmatched bases: 7. Written as DNA, the CDR3 is TGTGCCAGCAGTTACCCAGGGACTAGCGGGAGGGCCAGGTTCTTC. It encodes CASSYPGTSGRARFF.

The chain recombines TRBV5-1 with TRBJ2-1; 13 nucleotides line up with TRBD2. Germline assignment: CDR1 SGHRS and CDR2 YFSETQ. The CDR3 is 18 residues long. The V and J ends lost 0 bases and 2 bases, in that order; junction bases with no gene match: 5. CDR3 protein: CASSLELAGGPPYNEQFF. The CDR3 DNA follows: TGCGCCAGCAGCTTGGAACTAGCGGGAGGGCCCCCCTACAATGAGCAGTTCTTC. Full variable domain (rest looked up from reference TRBV5-1 and TRBJ2-1): KAGVTQTPRYLIKTRGQQVTLSCSPISGHRSVSWYQQTPGQGLQFLFEYFSETQRNKGNFPGRFSGRQFSNSRSEMNVSTLELGDSALYLCASSLELAGGPPYNEQFFGPGTRLTVL.

This chain links TRBV7-8 with TRBJ2-7; 12 bases are shared with TRBD2. J lost 5 bases, V lost 3 bases, and 11 bases had no gene match. The CDR3 totals 17 residues. Germline-derived CDR1 and CDR2 are SGHVS and FQNEAQ. CDR3 nucleotide sequence: TGTGCCAGCAGCTTTGTGACTAGCGGGAGCTCTTCCCACGAGCAGTACTTC. Residues: CASSFVTSGSSSHEQYF.

This rearrangement joins TRBV28 to TRBJ2-5, with D possibly TRBD2 on 5 matching bases. The germline CDR1 and CDR2 sequences are MDHEN and SYDVKM. Trimming shortened V by 4 bases and J by 5 bases, and 14 bases separated the two germline ends. The CDR3 has 14 amino acids. CDR3 sequence: CASSSSDFSETQYF. DNA of the CDR3: TGTGCCAGCAGTTCATCGGACTTTTCGGAGACCCAGTACTTC.

The rearrangement uses TRBV28 and TRBJ1-5; possibly TRBD1 for D (6 bases). Germline-derived CDR1 and CDR2 are MDHEN and SYDVKM. With 6 bases removed from V and 7 bases from J, the gap between germline ends came to 13 bases. This CDR3 has 13 residues. The CDR3 sequence: CASRSGAGQPQHF. The CDR3 nucleotides are TGTGCCAGCAGATCAGGGGCGGGACAGCCCCAGCATTTT.